This T cell receptor beta chain derives from a study of shared clonotypes between healthy human individuals. With respect to this clone: Other DNA sequences of this sample code for an identical CDR3.

Clones were read by immunoSEQ multiplex PCR, and TCRdb kept only the in-frame ones, dropping some. The table has some 2.1 million clones, 80% to 95% seen once. Positively selected for CCR7, the CD45RO-negative cells used as naive CD8 cells excluded terminally differentiated effector memory CD45RA+ cells. Trimming took 6 bases from V and 5 from J, leaving 4 bases between them. The CDR3 sequence is 10 residues long. CDR1 is MGHDK, CDR2 SYGVNS, per germline. This TCR was recovered from a man younger than 35 in good health. Some clones in this sample may be carry-over from other donors' samples. The rearrangement uses TRBV25-1 and TRBJ1-1; no clear D. Sample: naive CD8+ T cells from PBMCs. CDR3 sequence (DNA): TGTGCCAGCAGCGGGACTGAAGCTTTCTTT. Translated, it gives CASSGTEAFF.